The 6 T cell receptor beta chains in this list originate from one sample, sequenced in a study of Ad26.COV2.S vaccination and SARS-CoV-2 variants. Treatment noted: approximately 18 received Ad26.COV2.S at low or high dose, single or two shots; about 5 received placebo; per-sample allocation not given. Samples analyzed were those drawn on day 63 after the first vaccine or placebo injection. The assay was immunoSEQ multiplex PCR, and TCRdb's table has in-frame clones only and misses some. Among around 420,000 clones, approximately 88% were seen once, and the ten largest hold around 3.6%. The sequenced sample was peripheral blood, obtained in a trial of Ad26.COV2.S vaccine versus placebo. These receptors came from a person between 18 and 65 years old who received the Ad26.COV2.S COVID-19 vaccine or a placebo.

This chain uses TRBV10-1 with TRBJ2-2; TRBD2 is a possible D gene (5 bases). The CDR3 loop spans 20 amino acids. V was shortened by 0 bases and J by 3 bases, with 23 bases between the two germline ends. Germline CDR1 is WNHNN and CDR2 is SYGVQD (reference sequence). CDR3 nucleotide sequence: TGCGCCAGCAGTGAGTCGAAATGCGGGTTAGGGTGTAAGGACACCGGGGAGCTGTTTTTT. The encoded protein is CASSESKCGLGCKDTGELFF.

This chain links TRBV6-5 with TRBJ1-2; D not certain. CDR3 size: 14 residues. Germline loops: CDR1 MNHEY, CDR2 SVGAGI. The V gene lost 11 bases and the J gene lost 0 bases, with 16 bases spanning the gap. This CDR3 is CAVLPPLANYGYTF. The CDR3 DNA reads TGTGCCGTCCTCCCCCCCTTAGCTAACTATGGCTACACCTTC.

The rearrangement uses TRBV19 and TRBJ1-2; D ambiguous. The CDR3 length is 14 residues. Trimming took 5 bases from V and 4 from J, leaving 14 bases between them. Germline loops: CDR1 LNHDA, CDR2 SQIVND (reference sequence). The CDR3 bases are TGTGCCAGTAGTGCCCAGGACGGCTCCTATGGCTACACCTTC. This encodes CASSAQDGSYGYTF. The full variable domain, completed using reference TRBV19 and TRBJ1-2, is DGGITQSPKYLFRKEGQNVTLSCEQNLNHDAMYWYRQDPGQGLRLIYYSQIVNDFQKGDIAEGYSVSREKKESFPLTVTSAQKNPTAFYLCASSAQDGSYGYTFGSGTRLTVV.

The chain has TRBV6-8 and TRBJ2-7; D is perhaps TRBD2 (6 bases). V was cut by 8 bases and J by 2 bases, with 22 bases left in between. Germline V gene sequence: CDR1 MNHGY, CDR2 SAAAGT. This CDR3 has 16 residues. CDR3 loop: CASLLSPSGDAYEQYF. Here the CDR3 DNA reads TGTGCCAGCCTTCTAAGCCCATCGGGGGACGCCTACGAGCAGTACTTC.

The DNA for the CDR3 is TGTGCCAGCCGGGACAGTGAGGATTCACCCCTCCACTTT. Protein: CASRDSEDSPLHF. The rearrangement links TRBV6-5 to TRBJ1-6; 7 bases are shared with TRBD1. Losses at the gene ends were 8 bases for V and 8 bases for J; bases not matched to a gene: 6. The CDR3 is 13 amino acids. Germline CDR1 MNHEY, CDR2 SVGAGI.

The chain has TRBV4-3 and TRBJ2-3; TRBD1 matches at 9 bases. In germline, CDR1 is LGHNA, CDR2 YSLEER. The V gene end was trimmed by 3 bases and the J gene end by 2 bases; junction bases not matched to a gene: 3. The length of the CDR3 is 15 residues. The CDR3 here is CASSQDRGLTDTQYF. For the CDR3, the DNA is TGCGCCAGCAGCCAGGACAGGGGCCTCACAGATACGCAGTATTTT.